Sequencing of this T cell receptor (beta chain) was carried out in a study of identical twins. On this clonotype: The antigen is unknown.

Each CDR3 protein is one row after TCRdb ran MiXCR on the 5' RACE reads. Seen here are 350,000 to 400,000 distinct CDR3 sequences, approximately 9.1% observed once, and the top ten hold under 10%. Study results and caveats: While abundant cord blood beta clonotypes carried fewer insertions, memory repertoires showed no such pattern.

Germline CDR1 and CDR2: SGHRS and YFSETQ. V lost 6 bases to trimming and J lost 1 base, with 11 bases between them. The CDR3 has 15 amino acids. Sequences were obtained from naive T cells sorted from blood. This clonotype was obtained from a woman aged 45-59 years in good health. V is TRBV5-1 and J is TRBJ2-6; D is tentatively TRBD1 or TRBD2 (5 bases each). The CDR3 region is CASKLGESGANVLTF. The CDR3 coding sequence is TGCGCCAGCAAACTAGGGGAGTCTGGGGCCAACGTCCTGACTTTC.